This T cell receptor beta chain originates from a study of blood T cell repertoires in COVID-19. Study details: The origin of the acute and convalescent COVID-19 samples was the United States, Italy and Spain. From T cells, B-cell-depleted T cells, or PBMCs came the material, which was cDNA or gDNA.

How the authors handled the data: By means of reference gene primer amplification, nucleated cell counts were estimated. Method: immunoSEQ multiplex PCR; TCRdb's copy keeps in-frame clones and lacks some. That table supplies the V and J calls and clone size; D and trimming were determined from the DNA. The repertoire holds roughly 24,000 clones, with about four fifths as singletons. Germline V gene sequence: CDR1 PRHDT, CDR2 FYEKMQ (reference sequence). V lost 5 bases, J lost 0 bases, and 11 bases lay in between. This CDR3 is 14 amino acids long. The rearrangement joins TRBV13 to TRBJ2-7; D not certain. Input material: peripheral blood. The TCR was taken from a human donor in a cohort sampled during active COVID-19. The CDR3 bases are TGTGCCAGCAGCCCTGGGCGCCTCTCCTACGAGCAGTACTTC. It yields the protein CASSPGRLSYEQYF.